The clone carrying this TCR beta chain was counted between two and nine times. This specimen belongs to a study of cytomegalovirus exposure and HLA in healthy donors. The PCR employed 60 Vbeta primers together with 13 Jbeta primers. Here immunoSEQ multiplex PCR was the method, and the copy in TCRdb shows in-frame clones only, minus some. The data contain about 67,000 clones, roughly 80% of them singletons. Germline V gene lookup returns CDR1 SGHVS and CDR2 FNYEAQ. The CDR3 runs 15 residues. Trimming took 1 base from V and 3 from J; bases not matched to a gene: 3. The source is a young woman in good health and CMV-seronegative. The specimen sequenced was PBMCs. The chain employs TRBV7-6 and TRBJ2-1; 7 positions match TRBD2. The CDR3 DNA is TGTGCCAGCAGCTTAGGTCGGGGGGACTACAATGAGCAGTTCTTC. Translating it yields CASSLGRGDYNEQFF.